The rows below give T cell receptor beta chains drawn from one sample of a study of PD-1 blockade in mismatch repair-deficient tumors. No cognate antigen is known for these TCRs. Clones were read by immunoSEQ multiplex PCR, and TCRdb kept only the in-frame ones, dropping some. The sample contains some 14,000 clones, around 86% of which appear only once. Source: cells cultured in vitro, taken from a patient treated with pembrolizumab. These receptors were taken from an adult with mismatch repair-deficient cancer. The CDR3 runs from the conserved cysteine through the conserved F or W. The D gene is left open where the match is weak.

v_call	j_call	d_call	cdr3_aa
TRBV5-1	TRBJ2-7	TRBD1	CASSLGTGGFYEQYF
TRBV4-1	TRBJ2-2	NA	CASSRPGLTTGELFF
TRBV6-5	TRBJ2-7	TRBD2	CPGEGRDYEQYF
TRBV28	TRBJ2-1	NA	CASSLGGFNEQFF
TRBV19	TRBJ2-1	TRBD2	CASSARETSGRAAEQFF
TRBV28	TRBJ2-5	NA	CASLRGGGEETQYF
TRBV12-5	TRBJ2-3	NA	CASGIRIDTQYF
TRBV2	TRBJ1-5	NA	CASSEVLSGNQPQHF
TRBV5-1	TRBJ2-7	NA	CASSLLLWGQIDEQYF
TRBV21-1	TRBJ2-1	NA	CASSKEEKTSGAGEQFF
TRBV5-1	TRBJ2-6	NA	CASSFAPISGANVLTF
TRBV7-9	TRBJ2-5	NA	CASSLGTVRETQYF
TRBV30	TRBJ2-3	NA	CAWRGGTDTQYF
TRBV19	TRBJ2-7	NA	CASKSGNYEQYF
TRBV30	TRBJ1-5	NA	CAWSVGRNQPQHF
TRBV6-1	TRBJ2-5	TRBD1	CASSAGQGGTQYF
TRBV5-1	TRBJ1-3	NA	CASSLPGTGNTIYF
TRBV7-3	TRBJ2-1	NA	CASSLGGLLDEQFF
TRBV5-1	TRBJ2-1	TRBD2	CASSLESSGFYNEQFF
TRBV9	TRBJ1-1	NA	CASSQSEGYTEAFF
TRBV28	TRBJ1-3	NA	CASSKRQALVGNTIYF
TRBV5-1	TRBJ1-1	NA	CASSLDSSNTEAFF
TRBV5-6	TRBJ2-7	NA	CASSFGHPYEQYF
TRBV27	TRBJ2-7	NA	CASTSQGEYEQYF
TRBV6-5	TRBJ1-1	NA	CASSWTPTRMNTEAFF
TRBV28	TRBJ1-4	NA	CASSLTGREKLFF
TRBV28	TRBJ1-1	NA	CASSFGGDTEAFF
TRBV28	TRBJ1-2	NA	CASGPPNYRSYTF
TRBV28	TRBJ2-4	TRBD2	CASSPFQALAGTAKNIQYF
TRBV28	TRBJ1-5	TRBD1	CASSSSDRGHQPQHF
TRBV9	TRBJ1-1	NA	CASSVDGGMTEAFF
TRBV5-4	TRBJ1-6	TRBD1	CASSLLDRDNSPLHF
TRBV19	TRBJ2-1	NA	CASSHYYAKQFF
TRBV2	TRBJ1-4	NA	CASTPTGGKLFF
TRBV4-1	TRBJ2-7	NA	CASSQGLRFSSYEQYF
TRBV18	TRBJ1-2	TRBD1	CASSPRTGTDYGYTF
TRBV28	TRBJ2-2	NA	CASRARTGVVGLAIGELFF
TRBV27	TRBJ2-7	TRBD2	CASNSGRSSYEQYF
TRBV25-1	TRBJ2-7	TRBD1	CASGDSPYEQYF
TRBV7-9	TRBJ2-7	NA	CASSSREGQGAYEQYF
TRBV5-1	TRBJ2-3	NA	CASSLEAASLSHTQYF
TRBV27	TRBJ1-1	TRBD1	CASSFGTGGRTEAFF
TRBV27	TRBJ1-1	NA	CATSDGMNTEAFF
TRBV5-1	TRBJ1-5	NA	CASSLGTALNQPQHF
TRBV7-9	TRBJ2-1	NA	CASSLGWEQFF
TRBV14	TRBJ2-5	TRBD2	CASSRGTSSETQYF
TRBV9	TRBJ2-3	NA	CASSVQTTDTQYF
TRBV27	TRBJ2-1	TRBD2	CASSPTGTSGYNEQFF
TRBV30	TRBJ2-3	TRBD2	CAWNSIAGGSDTQYF
TRBV18	TRBJ2-1	NA	CTSSPILPSYNEQFF
TRBV19	TRBJ2-1	NA	CATEATNGRSYNEQFF